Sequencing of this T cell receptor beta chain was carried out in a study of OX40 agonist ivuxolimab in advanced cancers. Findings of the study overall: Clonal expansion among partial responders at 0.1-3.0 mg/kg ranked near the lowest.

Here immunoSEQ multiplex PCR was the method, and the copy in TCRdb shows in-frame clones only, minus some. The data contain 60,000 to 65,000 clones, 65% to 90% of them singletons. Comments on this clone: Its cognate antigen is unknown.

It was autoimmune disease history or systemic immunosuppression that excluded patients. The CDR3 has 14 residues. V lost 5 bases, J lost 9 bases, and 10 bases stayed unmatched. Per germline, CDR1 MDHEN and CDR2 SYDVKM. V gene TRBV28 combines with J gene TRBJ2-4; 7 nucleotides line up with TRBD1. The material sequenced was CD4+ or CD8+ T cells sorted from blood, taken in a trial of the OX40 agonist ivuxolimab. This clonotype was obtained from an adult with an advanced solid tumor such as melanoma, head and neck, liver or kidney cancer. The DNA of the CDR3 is TGTGCCAGCAGTCCCCATCAGACAGGGACCATTCAGTACTTC. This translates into CASSPHQTGTIQYF.